The 7 T cell receptor beta chains listed next were all sequenced from one sample in a study of ipilimumab plus nivolumab after autologous stem cell transplantation. The data were produced by immunoSEQ multiplex PCR, yet TCRdb's version contains in-frame clones alone and is incomplete. The sample records around 16,000 clones, approximately 78% being singletons. Here the sequenced sample was PBMCs, taken in a trial of ipilimumab plus nivolumab as post-transplant consolidation. The receptors originated from a male donor with diffuse large B-cell lymphoma.

In DNA form, the CDR3 reads TGTGCCAGCAGTGCCGGGACGGCAAGCACAGATACGCAGTATTTT. This translates into CASSAGTASTDTQYF. V gene TRBV2 combines with J gene TRBJ2-3; perhaps D is TRBD1 or TRBD2 (5 bases each). Germline loops: CDR1 SNHLY, CDR2 FYNNEI. V dropped 4 bases and J dropped 0 bases, with 11 bases sitting between them. The CDR3 covers 15 residues.

The V and J genes are TRBV2 and TRBJ1-2; no clear D gene. CDR3 size: 14 residues. The germline CDR1 and CDR2 sequences are SNHLY and FYNNEI. With 6 bases removed from V and 0 bases from J, the gap between germline ends came to 11 bases. CDR3 region: CASSAEAANYGYTF. CDR3 in DNA: TGTGCCAGCAGCGCAGAGGCCGCTAACTATGGCTACACCTTC.

V gene TRBV5-1 combines with J gene TRBJ2-4, with TRBD1 matching 8 bases. The V gene's germline CDR1 is SGHRS and CDR2 YFSETQ. This CDR3 contains 14 residues. Germline trimming cut 3 bases from V and 7 bases from J; bases unmatched to any gene: 6. The DNA for the CDR3 is TGCGCCAGCAGCTCCGTGGACAGGGCGAACATTCAGTACTTC. Its protein is CASSSVDRANIQYF.

The rearrangement uses TRBV7-9 and TRBJ1-2, with D tentatively TRBD1 (6 bases). CDR3 length: 14 amino acids. Germline-derived CDR1 and CDR2 are SEHNR and FQNEAQ (reference sequence). The V gene lost 7 bases and the J gene lost 1 base, with 13 bases spanning the gap. In DNA form, the CDR3 reads TGTGCCAGCACCGGACAGACGTTTAACTATGGCTACACCTTC. It codes for CASTGQTFNYGYTF.

This clone appeared a single time. The rearrangement joins TRBV5-4 to TRBJ2-1, with 14 nucleotides matching TRBD2. CDR1 and CDR2 (germline): SGHNT, YYREEE (reference sequence). J was trimmed by 4 bases and V by 0 bases; bases with no gene match: 6. There are 18 residues in the CDR3. This CDR3 reads CASSLGLAGGPRYNEQFF. The CDR3 DNA is TGTGCCAGCAGCTTGGGACTAGCGGGAGGGCCTAGGTACAATGAGCAGTTCTTC.

This clone came up once. DNA of the CDR3: TGTGCCAGCACCCCACAGGGAATACCTGAAGCTTTCTTT. As protein: CASTPQGIPEAFF. The chain links TRBV2 to TRBJ1-1, with a weak D call TRBD1 (6 bases). The CDR3 covers 13 residues. Germline V lookup: CDR1 SNHLY, CDR2 FYNNEI. Between the trimmed V and J ends, which lost 7 bases and 6 bases, there was a span of 15 bases. The full variable domain, with the rest looked up from reference TRBV2 and TRBJ1-1, is EPEVTQTPSHQVTQMGQEVILRCVPISNHLYFYWYRQILGQKVEFLVSFYNNEISEKSEIFDDQFSVERPDGSNFTLKIRSTKLEDSAMYFCASTPQGIPEAFFGQGTRLTVV.

V is TRBV10-3 and J is TRBJ2-3; D perhaps matches TRBD2 (7 bases). Germline V CDR1 and CDR2: ENHRY, SYGVKD. V lost 0 bases, J lost 2 bases, and 24 bases lay in between. There are 20 residues in the CDR3. The CDR3 is CAISESRGSSGSRNTDTQYF. CDR3 bases: TGTGCCATCAGTGAGTCGAGGGGGTCTAGCGGATCAAGAAACACAGATACGCAGTATTTT.